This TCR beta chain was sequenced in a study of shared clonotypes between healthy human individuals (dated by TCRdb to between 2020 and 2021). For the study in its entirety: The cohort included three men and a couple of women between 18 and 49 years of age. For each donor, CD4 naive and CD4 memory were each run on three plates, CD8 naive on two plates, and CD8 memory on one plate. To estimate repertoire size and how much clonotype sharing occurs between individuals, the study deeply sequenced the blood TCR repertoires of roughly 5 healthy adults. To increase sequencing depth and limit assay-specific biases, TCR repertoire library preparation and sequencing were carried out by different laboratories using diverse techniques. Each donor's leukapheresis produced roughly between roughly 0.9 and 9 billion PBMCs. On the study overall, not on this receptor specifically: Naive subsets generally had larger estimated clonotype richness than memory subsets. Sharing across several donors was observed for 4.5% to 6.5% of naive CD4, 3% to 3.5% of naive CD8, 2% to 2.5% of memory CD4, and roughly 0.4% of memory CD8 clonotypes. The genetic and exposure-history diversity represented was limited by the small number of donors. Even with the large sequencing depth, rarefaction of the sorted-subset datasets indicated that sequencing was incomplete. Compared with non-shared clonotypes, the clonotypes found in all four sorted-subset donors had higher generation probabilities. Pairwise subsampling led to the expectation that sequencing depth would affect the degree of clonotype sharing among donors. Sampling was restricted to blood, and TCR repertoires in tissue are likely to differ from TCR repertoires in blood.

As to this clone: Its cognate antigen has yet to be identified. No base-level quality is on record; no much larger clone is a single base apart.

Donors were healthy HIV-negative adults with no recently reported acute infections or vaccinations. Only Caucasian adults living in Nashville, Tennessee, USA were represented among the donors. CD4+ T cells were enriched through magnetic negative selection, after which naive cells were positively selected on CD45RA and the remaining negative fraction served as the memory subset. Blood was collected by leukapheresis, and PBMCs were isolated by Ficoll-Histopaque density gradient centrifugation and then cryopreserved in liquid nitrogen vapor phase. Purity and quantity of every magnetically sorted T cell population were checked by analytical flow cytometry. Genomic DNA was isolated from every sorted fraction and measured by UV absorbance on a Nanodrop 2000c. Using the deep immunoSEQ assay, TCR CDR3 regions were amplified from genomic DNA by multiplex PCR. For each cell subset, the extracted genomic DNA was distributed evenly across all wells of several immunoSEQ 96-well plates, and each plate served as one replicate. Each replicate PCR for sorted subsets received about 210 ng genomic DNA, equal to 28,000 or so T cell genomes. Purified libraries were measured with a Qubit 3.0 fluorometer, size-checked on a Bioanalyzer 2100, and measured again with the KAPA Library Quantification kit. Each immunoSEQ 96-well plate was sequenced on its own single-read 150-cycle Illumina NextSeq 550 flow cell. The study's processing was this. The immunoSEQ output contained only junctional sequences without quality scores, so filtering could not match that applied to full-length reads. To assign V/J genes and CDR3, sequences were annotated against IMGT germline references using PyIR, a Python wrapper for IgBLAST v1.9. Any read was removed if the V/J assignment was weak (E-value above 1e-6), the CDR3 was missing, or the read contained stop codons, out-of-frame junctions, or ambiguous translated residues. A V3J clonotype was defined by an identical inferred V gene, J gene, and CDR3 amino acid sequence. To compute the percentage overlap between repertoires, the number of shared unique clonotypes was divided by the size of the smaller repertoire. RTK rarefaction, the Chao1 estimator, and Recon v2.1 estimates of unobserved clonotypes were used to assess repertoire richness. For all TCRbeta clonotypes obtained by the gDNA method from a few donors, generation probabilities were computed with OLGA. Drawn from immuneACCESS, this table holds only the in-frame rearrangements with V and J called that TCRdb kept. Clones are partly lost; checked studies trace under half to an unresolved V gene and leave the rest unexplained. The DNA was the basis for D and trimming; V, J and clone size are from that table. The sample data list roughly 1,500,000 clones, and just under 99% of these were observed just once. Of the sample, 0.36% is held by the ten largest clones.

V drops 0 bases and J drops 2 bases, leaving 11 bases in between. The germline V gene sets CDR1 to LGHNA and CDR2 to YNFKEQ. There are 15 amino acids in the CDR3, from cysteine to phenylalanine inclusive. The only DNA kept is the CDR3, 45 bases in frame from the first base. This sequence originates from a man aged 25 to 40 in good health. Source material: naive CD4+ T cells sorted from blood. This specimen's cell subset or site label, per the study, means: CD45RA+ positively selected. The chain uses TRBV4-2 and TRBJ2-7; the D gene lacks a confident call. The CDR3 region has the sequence CASSQEGEETYEQYF. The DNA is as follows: TGTGCCAGCAGCCAAGAGGGTGAGGAGACCTACGAGCAGTACTTC.